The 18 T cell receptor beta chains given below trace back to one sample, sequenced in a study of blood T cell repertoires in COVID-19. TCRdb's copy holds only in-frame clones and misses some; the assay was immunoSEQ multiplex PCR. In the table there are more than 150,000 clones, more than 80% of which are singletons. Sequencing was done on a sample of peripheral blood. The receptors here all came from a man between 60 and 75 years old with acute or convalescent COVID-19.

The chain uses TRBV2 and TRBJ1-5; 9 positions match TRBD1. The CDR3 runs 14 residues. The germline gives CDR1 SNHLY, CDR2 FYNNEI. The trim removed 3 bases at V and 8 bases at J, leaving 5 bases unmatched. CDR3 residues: CASSELGQGKPQHF. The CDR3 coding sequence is TGTGCCAGCAGTGAGCTGGGACAGGGAAAGCCCCAGCATTTT.

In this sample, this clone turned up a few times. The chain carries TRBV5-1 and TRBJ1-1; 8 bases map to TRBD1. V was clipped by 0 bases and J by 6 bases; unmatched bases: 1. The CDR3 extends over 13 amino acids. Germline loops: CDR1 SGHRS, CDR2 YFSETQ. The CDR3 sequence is CASSLEQGAEAFF. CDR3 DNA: TGCGCCAGCAGCTTGGAACAGGGGGCTGAAGCTTTCTTT.

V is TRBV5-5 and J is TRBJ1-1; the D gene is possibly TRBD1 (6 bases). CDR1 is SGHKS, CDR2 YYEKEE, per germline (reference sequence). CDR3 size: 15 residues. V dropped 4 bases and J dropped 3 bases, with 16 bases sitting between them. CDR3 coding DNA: TGTGCCAGCAGCCTGTTGGGGGCCTGGGACACTGAAGCTTTCTTT. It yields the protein CASSLLGAWDTEAFF.

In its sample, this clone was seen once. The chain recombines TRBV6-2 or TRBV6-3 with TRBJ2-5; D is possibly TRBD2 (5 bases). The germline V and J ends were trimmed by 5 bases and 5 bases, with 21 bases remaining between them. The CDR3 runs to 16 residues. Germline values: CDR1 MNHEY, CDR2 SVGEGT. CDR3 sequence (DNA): TGTGCCAGCAGTCTTGGTTCCGGGGTAGTTTTTGAGACCCAGTACTTC. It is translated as CASSLGSGVVFETQYF.

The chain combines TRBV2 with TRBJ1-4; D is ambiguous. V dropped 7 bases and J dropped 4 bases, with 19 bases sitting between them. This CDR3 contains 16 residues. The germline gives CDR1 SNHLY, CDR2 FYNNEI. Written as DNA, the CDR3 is TGTGCCAGCATGCTCCTCCTTGGGCCACATAATGAAAAACTGTTTTTT. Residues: CASMLLLGPHNEKLFF.

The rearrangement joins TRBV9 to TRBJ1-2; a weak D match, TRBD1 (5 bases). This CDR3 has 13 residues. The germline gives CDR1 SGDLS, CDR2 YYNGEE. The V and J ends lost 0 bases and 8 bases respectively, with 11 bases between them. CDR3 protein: CASSVEQAAGYTF. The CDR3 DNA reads TGTGCCAGCAGCGTAGAACAGGCAGCGGGCTACACCTTC.

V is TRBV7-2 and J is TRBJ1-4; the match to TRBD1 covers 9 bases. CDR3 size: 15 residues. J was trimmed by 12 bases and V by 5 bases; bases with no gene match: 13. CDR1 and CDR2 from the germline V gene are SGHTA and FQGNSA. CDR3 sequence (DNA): TGTGCCAGCAGCCTCACTCCGGGACAGGGTGCGGAACTGTTTTTT. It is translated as CASSLTPGQGAELFF.

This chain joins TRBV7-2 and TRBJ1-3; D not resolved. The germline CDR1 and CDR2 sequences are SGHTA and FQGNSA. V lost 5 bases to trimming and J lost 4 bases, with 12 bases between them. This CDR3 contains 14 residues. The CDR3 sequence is CASSERAQGNTIYF. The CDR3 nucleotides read TGTGCCAGCAGCGAGCGGGCACAAGGAAACACCATATATTTT. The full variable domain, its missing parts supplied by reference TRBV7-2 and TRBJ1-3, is GAGVSQSPSNKVTEKGKDVELRCDPISGHTALYWYRQSLGQGLEFLIYFQGNSAPDKSGLPSDRFSAERTGGSVSTLTIQRTQQEDSAVYLCASSERAQGNTIYFGEGSWLTVV.

CDR3: CASSSSGGAVYEQYF. CDR3 DNA sequence: TGTGCCAGCAGCTCGTCGGGGGGGGCGGTCTACGAGCAGTACTTC. The V call is TRBV2, the J call TRBJ2-7; 8 bases align to TRBD2. This CDR3 comprises 15 residues. V gave up 6 bases and J gave up 3 bases; unmatched junction bases: 10. Germline CDR1 reads SNHLY; CDR2 reads FYNNEI.

CDR3 protein: CASSPTGGGREAFF. The CDR3 DNA is TGTGCCAGCTCCCCTACAGGGGGAGGCAGAGAAGCTTTCTTT. V is TRBV18 and J is TRBJ1-1; 8 positions match TRBD1. Germline CDR1 is KGHSH and CDR2 is LQKENI. The length of the CDR3 is 14 residues. The ends lost 6 bases at V and 8 bases at J; junction bases unmatched: 11.

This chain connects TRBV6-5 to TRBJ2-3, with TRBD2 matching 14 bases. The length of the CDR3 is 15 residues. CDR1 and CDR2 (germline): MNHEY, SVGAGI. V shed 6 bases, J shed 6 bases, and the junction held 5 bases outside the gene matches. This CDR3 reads CASRRLAGGRDTQYF. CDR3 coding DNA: TGTGCCAGCAGAAGACTAGCGGGGGGGCGCGATACGCAGTATTTT.

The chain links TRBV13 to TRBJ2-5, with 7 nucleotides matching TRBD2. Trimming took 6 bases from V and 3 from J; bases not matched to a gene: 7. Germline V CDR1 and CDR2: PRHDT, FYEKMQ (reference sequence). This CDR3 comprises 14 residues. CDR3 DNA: TGTGCCAGCAGTTTTGGGGGGGTAAAAGAGACCCAGTACTTC. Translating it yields CASSFGGVKETQYF.

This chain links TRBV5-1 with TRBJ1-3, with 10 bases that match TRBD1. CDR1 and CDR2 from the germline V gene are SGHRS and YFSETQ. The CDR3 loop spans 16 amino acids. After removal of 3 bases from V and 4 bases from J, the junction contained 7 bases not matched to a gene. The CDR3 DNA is TGCGCCAGCAGCTCGGGGACAGGGGCATTGGGAAACACCATATATTTT. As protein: CASSSGTGALGNTIYF.

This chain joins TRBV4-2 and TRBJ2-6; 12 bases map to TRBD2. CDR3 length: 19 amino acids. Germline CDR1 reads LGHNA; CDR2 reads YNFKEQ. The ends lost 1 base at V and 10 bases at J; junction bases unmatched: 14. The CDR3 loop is CASSQARLAGETRINVLTF. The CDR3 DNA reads TGTGCCAGCAGCCAAGCGAGACTAGCGGGGGAAACTAGAATAAACGTCCTGACTTTC.

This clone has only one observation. The CDR3 region is CATSVGQGPKPNEQFF. CDR3 sequence (DNA): TGTGCCACCAGCGTTGGACAGGGGCCGAAACCCAATGAGCAGTTCTTC. The chain links TRBV24-1 to TRBJ2-1; TRBD1 aligns across 9 bases. The CDR3 length is 16 residues. The germline V gene has CDR1 KGHDR and CDR2 SFDVKD. Germline trimming cut 7 bases from V and 6 bases from J; bases unmatched to any gene: 12.

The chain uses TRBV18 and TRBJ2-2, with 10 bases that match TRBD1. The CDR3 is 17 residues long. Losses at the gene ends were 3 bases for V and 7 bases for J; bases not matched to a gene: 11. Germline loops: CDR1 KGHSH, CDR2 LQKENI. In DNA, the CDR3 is TGTGCCAGCTCACCCTCCCGAGGGACAGGGGCCTTCGGGGAGCTGTTTTTT. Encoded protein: CASSPSRGTGAFGELFF.

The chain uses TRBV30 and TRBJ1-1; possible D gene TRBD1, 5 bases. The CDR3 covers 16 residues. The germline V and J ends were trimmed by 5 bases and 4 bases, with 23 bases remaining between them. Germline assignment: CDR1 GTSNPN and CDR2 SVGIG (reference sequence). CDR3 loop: CAWGPGLNLRGTEAFF. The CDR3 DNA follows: TGTGCCTGGGGACCGGGCCTCAATTTAAGGGGCACTGAAGCTTTCTTT.

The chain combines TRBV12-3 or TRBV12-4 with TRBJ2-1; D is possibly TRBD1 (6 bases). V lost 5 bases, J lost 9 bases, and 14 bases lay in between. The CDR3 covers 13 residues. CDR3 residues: CASSPPQGSEQFF. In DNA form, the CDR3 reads TGTGCCAGCAGTCCCCCACAGGGAAGTGAGCAGTTCTTC.